Sequencing of this TCR beta chain was carried out in a study of cytomegalovirus exposure and HLA in healthy donors (dated by TCRdb to 2016 to 2017). Regarding the research as a whole: In an earlier analysis of 550 to 750 of the donors, 250 to 300 Gb of sequence data and 120 million or so unique TCR beta sequences from about 179 million T cells were reported. A later genetic analysis used genome-wide SNP genotypes for about 60% of the roughly 700 donors, treating that subset as a discovery cohort. Rather than drawing on any new phenotypic data, the later analysis identified candidate immune exposures from TCR beta sequences and the way those sequences occurred across donors. The aim of the study was to test whether cataloging public T cell receptors could identify signatures of past pathogen exposure. Along with the roughly 610-subject first cohort, a separate validation cohort of over a hundred different subjects was used. Because of strong linkage in the cohort, four to six DR-DQ haplotypes were treated as single units for association and clustering. Of the roughly 390 genotyped donors, 70% to 90% were placed in the genetic ancestry cluster associated with self-reported Caucasian donors. Using immunosequencing, the study profiled T cell repertoires from 550 to 750 subjects and related those repertoires to cytomegalovirus serostatus. Every discovery cohort repertoire had been produced on one sequencing platform. Alongside the repertoire data, information on donor age, sex, ethnicity and CMV serostatus was compiled. Typing coverage varied by locus: roughly 620-640 donors for A, B, C, DRB1 and DQB1; around 560 for DQA1; about 570 for DPA1; fewer than 480 for DPB1. High-throughput TCR immunosequencing, statistical association of individual TCRs with disease status, and machine learning were combined to predict cytomegalovirus infection status. Among some 410 genotyped donors of the cohort, an average of 235,054 unique TCR beta nucleotide sequences were sequenced per donor, 15% to 20% of them non-productive. To study patterns of TCR occurrence, a later analysis re-analyzed previously published TCR beta repertoires from under 750 donors and added high-resolution HLA genotyping. An early release that covered about 600 HLA-typed donors contained 250 to 350 gigabases of sequencing data and around 80 million unique TCR sequences. To decide whether each TCR beta V gene segment behaved as functional or pseudogenic, an earlier analysis of some 570 of the donors relied on high-throughput TCR beta sequencing. Class I and class II HLA loci were covered by the typing at four-digit resolution.

The cysteine opens and the phenylalanine closes a CDR3 of 15 amino acids. Only CDR3 DNA remains: 45 bases, in frame from the first base. At the junction V is shortened by 5 bases and J by 0 bases, with 12 bases in between. Looking up the germline V gene yields CDR1 SGHRS and CDR2 YFSETQ. The library was obtained by the immunoSEQ multiplex PCR assay. The multiplex PCR relied on a mix of 60 forward primers for TCR Vbeta segments and 13 reverse primers for TCR Jbeta segments. Amplification of the CDR3 region of rearranged TCR beta genes was performed with a multiplex PCR assay on genomic DNA. The Illumina HiSeq System was used to sequence the amplified TCR beta libraries as 87-base-pair reads. The paper's data handling went like this. Across the 500 to 750 repertoires, a later analysis counted 80 million or so unique TCR beta chains, around 10 million of which were shared by at least two donors. Raw reads were error-corrected and collapsed into unique sequences with a nearest-neighbor algorithm that merged closely related sequences to remove PCR and sequencing errors. CDR3 sequences were aligned to IMGT reference sequences to assign V, D and J gene segments. For a sequence to be retained, a match of at least six nucleotides to both a V gene segment and a J gene segment was required. A rearrangement counted as productive if the CDR3 had no stop codons and remained in frame with V and J, and every other rearrangement counted as non-productive. Following IMGT convention, CDR3 was defined as the stretch from the second conserved V-encoded cysteine to the conserved J-encoded phenylalanine. The earlier analysis of roughly 590 of the donors excluded sequences that lacked an unambiguous match to a single V gene segment. In an earlier analysis of 500 to 750 of the donors, V segments were called functional above 56.7% productive rearrangements and were called segregating when the between-donor standard deviation exceeded 5%. To diagnose cytomegalovirus status from the catalog of TCR beta chain sequences, a statistical classification framework was built. In a later analysis, TCR nucleotide sequences were compared against IMGT/GENE-DB human TR gene sequences so that V and J genes could be assigned. A later analysis assigned CDR3 sequences and most-parsimonious VDJ recombination scenarios with the TCRdist pipeline. In a later analysis, each TCR beta chain was defined by its CDR3 amino acid sequence together with its V-gene family, and reads lacking a unique V-gene family were excluded. As a way to deal with suspected cross-contamination and a sequencing artifact, a later analysis dropped nearly 600 nucleotide sequences that were highly shared and had low generation probability. In a later analysis, a clonal expansion index was calculated for each public chain from normalized within-repertoire ranks of inferred template counts. Generation probabilities in a later analysis came from a VDJ recombination model fitted to out-of-frame rearrangements, and those results were checked against IGoR. Hypergeometric tests were used in a later analysis to score TCR-TCR, TCR-HLA and TCR-CMV co-occurrence, with a repertoire-size bias correction applied to the TCR pairs. In a later analysis, false discovery rates were estimated by permuting HLA or CMV assignments 20 times. In a later analysis, co-occurring TCRs were grouped using DBSCAN, and TCRdist sequence similarity was added for clustering within HLA-allele-positive subsets. Co-occurrence clustering excluded repertoires with fewer than 30,000 or more than 120,000 public chains, plus five with anomalous nucleotide sharing. TCRdb took over this immuneACCESS table, retaining in-frame rearrangements with V and J assigned. Such tables are incomplete; in checked studies, under half of the missing clones stem from an unresolved V gene, and the remainder is unexplained. V and J calls and clone size are given by that table; D and trimming were obtained from the DNA. The sample yields 180,000 or so clones; about four fifths were counted once. The ten largest clones capture about 0.092% of the sample.

As to this clone: This clone's antigen is unknown. Qualities for individual bases were not recorded, and no much larger clone is one base off.

The cohort consisted of fewer than 700 healthy bone marrow donors. At the time of sampling, every cohort member was nominally healthy, though immune exposures that went unrecorded were likely present. The donor tested CMV seronegative and was one of the 352 seronegative cohort members. Each donor provided a peripheral blood sample, and peripheral blood mononuclear cells were used for TCR beta sequencing. The Qiagen DNeasy Blood Extraction Kit was used to extract genomic DNA from the blood cell samples. Broad study findings and their caveats: HLA typing was unavailable for some donors at each locus, so association tests used only the typed subset. A later analysis found that HLA-associated TCR beta chains were more clonally expanded and had lower generation probabilities than equally common non-associated chains. In a later analysis, TCR association rates were found to vary across HLA loci, with the most associated TCRs seen for DRB1 alleles and the fewest for HLA-C alleles. Specific HLA alleles were associated with more than 15,000 TCR beta sequences at a false discovery rate of 0.05 in a later analysis. In a later analysis, several top co-occurrence clusters were reported to appear linked to parvovirus B19, influenza, CMV and Epstein-Barr virus. A further reported finding was that TCR beta sequences accurately predicted the HLA-A and HLA-B alleles for most subjects in the first cohort. A total of about 180 TCR beta chains were listed by the study as associated with cytomegalovirus. In this cohort, only TCR beta chains were sequenced, and detectable features were limited by the absence of alpha or paired-chain data. In a later analysis, most CMV-associated TCR beta chains were found to appear HLA-restricted, with HLA associations seemingly driven largely by CMV exposure. Because the 87-base-pair reads could not distinguish some IMGT-functional V segments, including TRBV6-2 and TRBV6-3, those segments were excluded. In an earlier analysis of 500 to 650 of the donors, most TCR beta V segments appeared in productive rearrangements about 87% or about 30% of the time, broadly matching IMGT annotations. In a later genetic analysis, fewer N-insertions in productive TCRs were reported among donors in an Asian-associated ancestry cluster than the roughly 700-donor mean. The only immune exposure information available for the cohort was CMV serostatus. Presence/absence analyses assumed roughly uniform sequencing depth across donors, an assumption that may not hold. In vitro tests confirmed that a few of the cytomegalovirus-associated TCR beta chains recognize cytomegalovirus antigens. Across donors, most TCR sequences were observed very rarely, whereas some public TCRs were present in many individuals. An association between a missense DCLRE1C variant and V-gene and J-gene trimming of TCR beta chains was found in a later genetic analysis and replicated in an independent cohort. The classifier was reported to diagnose cytomegalovirus status with high specificity and sensitivity in both the original and validation cohorts. Correlated functional status among segregating V segments might reflect linkage disequilibrium, but an unknown experimental factor could not be ruled out. When HLA alleles, especially DR and DQ, strongly co-occurred, attributing TCR associations to individual alleles was difficult. A cluster of highly shared sequence variants was judged likely to be a technical artifact of the sequencing pipeline. Seventeen rarely observed V segments, including chromosome 9 orphons, were excluded from the earlier analysis of several hundred of the donors because counts were too low. It was suggested by the authors that the approach could potentially be generalized to other disease states and immunological phenotypes.

The TCR sequence derives from a boy between 2 and 15 years old in good health and CMV-seronegative. The chain employs TRBV5-1 and TRBJ1-3, with the D gene not clear enough to name. Sequencing used PBMCs. The nucleotides are TGCGCCAGCAGGAAGGCGGCGGTCTCTGGAAACACCATATATTTT. This sequence encodes CASRKAAVSGNTIYF.